The present T cell receptor beta chain was sequenced within a study of identical twins' blood T cells. The table lists this clonotype with many counts. CDR1 WSHSY and CDR2 SAAADI come from the germline V gene. The CDR3 is 11 residues long. The V and J ends lost 3 bases and 11 bases respectively, with 5 bases between them. Sample barcodes were added at both library ends during cDNA synthesis. TCRdb ran MiXCR on the 5' RACE reads and lists one entry per CDR3 protein. The sample includes 350,000 to 450,000 distinct CDR3 sequences, approximately 30% of them seen just once. V usage is TRBV10-2 and J usage is TRBJ1-6; D uncertain. The sample taken for sequencing was PBMCs. This sequence originates from a woman aged 18-55 years in good health. CDR3 coding DNA: TGCGCCAGCAGTGATCAGGCACCCCTCCACTTT. Protein: CASSDQAPLHF.